A selection of T cell receptor beta chains follows, all from one sample in a study of post-analysis software for immune sequencing data. TCRdb itself ran the PCR reads through MiXCR, one entry per CDR3 protein. The repertoire holds about 460,000 distinct CDR3 sequences, with under 55% as singletons. Sequenced: blood. These TCRs come from a girl aged 10 to 17 with multiple sclerosis. CDR3s include the opening cysteine and the closing phenylalanine or tryptophan. The D gene is left open where the match is weak. A clone size is listed for some rows: how often the clone was seen (once, few, many), or a class if it is expanded.

j_gene: TRBJ1-5
d_gene: .
abundance: .
v_gene: TRBV11-2
CDR3nt: TGTGCCAGCAGCTCGGGGGGGCTAAGCAATCAGCCCCAGCATTTT
CDR3aa: CASSSGGLSNQPQHF

j_gene: TRBJ2-5
d_gene: .
abundance: .
v_gene: TRBV9
CDR3nt: TGTGCCAGCAGCCCGCGACCTACCACCCAACAAGAGACCCGGTACTTC
CDR3aa: CASSPRPTTQQETRYF

j_gene: TRBJ2-7
d_gene: TRBD1
abundance: few
v_gene: TRBV3-1
CDR3nt: TGTGCCAGCAGCCGAGACAGGGTCCAGAACGAGCAGTACTTC
CDR3aa: CASSRDRVQNEQYF

j_gene: TRBJ1-2
d_gene: .
abundance: .
v_gene: TRBV20-1
CDR3nt: TGCAGTGCCATCCGGACGGCTAGTCACTATGGCTACACCTTC
CDR3aa: CSAIRTASHYGYTF

j_gene: TRBJ1-3
d_gene: .
abundance: .
v_gene: TRBV20-1
CDR3nt: TGCAGTGCTAGAATGAACGGGGACTCTGGAAACACCATATATTTT
CDR3aa: CSARMNGDSGNTIYF

j_gene: TRBJ2-7
d_gene: .
abundance: .
v_gene: TRBV6-1
CDR3nt: TGTGCCAGTAGAGAGACAGTTACCTACGAGCAGTACTTC
CDR3aa: CASRETVTYEQYF

j_gene: TRBJ2-7
d_gene: TRBD2
abundance: .
v_gene: TRBV7-2
CDR3nt: TGTGTCAGCAGCTTAAGACCCAGCGGGAGCTCCTACAATGAGCAGTACTTC
CDR3aa: CVSSLRPSGSSYNEQYF

j_gene: TRBJ2-3
d_gene: .
abundance: .
v_gene: TRBV20-1
CDR3nt: TGCAGTGCTAGAGGGCGTGGAAACCCCACAGATACGCAGTATTTT
CDR3aa: CSARGRGNPTDTQYF

j_gene: TRBJ2-1
d_gene: .
abundance: few
v_gene: TRBV15
CDR3nt: TGTGCCACCAGCAGAGGGGCAGGCAATGAGCAGTTCTTC
CDR3aa: CATSRGAGNEQFF

j_gene: TRBJ2-1
d_gene: .
abundance: .
v_gene: TRBV4-1
CDR3nt: TGCGCCAGCAGCCAAGGGGGTGAGGGCCTAGGGAATGAGCAGTTCTTC
CDR3aa: CASSQGGEGLGNEQFF

j_gene: TRBJ2-1
d_gene: .
abundance: .
v_gene: TRBV3-1
CDR3nt: TGTGCCAGCAGCCAAGACATATCTGAGGGAGCCCACCCTTACAATGAGCAGTTCTTC
CDR3aa: CASSQDISEGAHPYNEQFF

j_gene: TRBJ1-2
d_gene: .
abundance: .
v_gene: TRBV10-3
CDR3nt: TGTGCCACCACGGCAGGGGATGGCTACACCTTC
CDR3aa: CATTAGDGYTF

j_gene: TRBJ1-6
d_gene: .
abundance: .
v_gene: TRBV5-1
CDR3nt: TGCGCCAGCAGCCCCGTTTTGGCCAATAATTCACCCCTCCACTTT
CDR3aa: CASSPVLANNSPLHF

j_gene: TRBJ1-1
d_gene: .
abundance: few
v_gene: TRBV6-5
CDR3nt: TGTGCCAGCAGTTACTATGTTCCGGGACTCCTGAACACTGAAGCTTTCTTT
CDR3aa: CASSYYVPGLLNTEAFF

j_gene: TRBJ1-1
d_gene: .
abundance: .
v_gene: TRBV5-1
CDR3nt: TGCGCCAGCAGCTTGGAGGGGATGAACACTGAAGCTTTCTTT
CDR3aa: CASSLEGMNTEAFF

j_gene: TRBJ1-2
d_gene: TRBD1
abundance: .
v_gene: TRBV10-1
CDR3nt: TGCGCCAGCAGGCGGACAGGTCCCGGTTGGGGCTACACCTTC
CDR3aa: CASRRTGPGWGYTF

j_gene: TRBJ1-2
d_gene: .
abundance: .
v_gene: TRBV27
CDR3nt: TGTGCCAGCAGTTCACGGGGTCGAGGTACCTATGGCTACACCTTC
CDR3aa: CASSSRGRGTYGYTF

j_gene: TRBJ2-7
d_gene: TRBD2
abundance: .
v_gene: TRBV29-1
CDR3nt: TGCAGCGTTGTGCGGGGGGATAGCTCCTACGAGCAGTACTTC
CDR3aa: CSVVRGDSSYEQYF

j_gene: TRBJ2-1
d_gene: TRBD1
abundance: many
v_gene: TRBV3-1
CDR3nt: TGTGCCAGCAGCACCATGGACAGGGGAGCCGATGAGCAGTTCTTC
CDR3aa: CASSTMDRGADEQFF

j_gene: TRBJ2-7
d_gene: .
abundance: .
v_gene: TRBV20-1
CDR3nt: TGCAGTGCTAGAAGTATGGCGGAAGGCCTCTACGAGCAGTACTTC
CDR3aa: CSARSMAEGLYEQYF

j_gene: TRBJ1-5
d_gene: .
abundance: .
v_gene: TRBV7-9
CDR3nt: TGTGCCAGTGACCGGGGGTCTGGTAGCAATCAGCCCCAGCATTTT
CDR3aa: CASDRGSGSNQPQHF

j_gene: TRBJ2-1
d_gene: .
abundance: .
v_gene: TRBV7-3
CDR3nt: TGTGCCAGCAGCACGGGACTCGCGTTTGGATACAATGAGCAGTTCTTC
CDR3aa: CASSTGLAFGYNEQFF

j_gene: TRBJ2-7
d_gene: TRBD1
abundance: .
v_gene: TRBV7-9
CDR3nt: TGTGCCAGCAGCTTAACAGCCGGGACAGGGGGCCTCGAGCAGTACTTC
CDR3aa: CASSLTAGTGGLEQYF

j_gene: TRBJ1-2
d_gene: .
abundance: .
v_gene: TRBV11-2
CDR3nt: TGTGCCAGCAGCTCACTCACGGGACCGTTTAATGGCTACACCTTC
CDR3aa: CASSSLTGPFNGYTF

j_gene: TRBJ2-3
d_gene: TRBD2
abundance: few
v_gene: TRBV7-3
CDR3nt: TGTGCCAGCAGCGCAGCCGGGACTAGCGGGGGGACAGATACGCAGTATTTT
CDR3aa: CASSAAGTSGGTDTQYF

j_gene: TRBJ2-7
d_gene: .
abundance: few
v_gene: TRBV20-1
CDR3nt: TGCAGTGCTAGAGATCCCGCGAGTAGGTCCGAGCAGTACTTC
CDR3aa: CSARDPASRSEQYF

j_gene: TRBJ1-4
d_gene: TRBD1
abundance: .
v_gene: TRBV14
CDR3nt: TGTGCCAGCAGCCGAGACTACAGGGGGCAGGGCGGTGAAAAACTGTTTTTT
CDR3aa: CASSRDYRGQGGEKLFF

j_gene: TRBJ2-7
d_gene: TRBD1
abundance: .
v_gene: TRBV10-3
CDR3nt: TGTGCCAGCTCTGGGACAGCACCCTACGAGCAGTACTTC
CDR3aa: CASSGTAPYEQYF

j_gene: TRBJ2-7
d_gene: TRBD1
abundance: .
v_gene: TRBV20-1
CDR3nt: TGCAGTGCTAGAGATCTCGGACAGGGGGCCTACGAGCAGGACTTC
CDR3aa: CSARDLGQGAYEQDF

j_gene: TRBJ1-4
d_gene: .
abundance: .
v_gene: TRBV27
CDR3nt: TGTGCCAGCAGTTTCGGGGGAGCAACTAGTGAAAAACTGTTTTTT
CDR3aa: CASSFGGATSEKLFF

j_gene: TRBJ2-7
d_gene: TRBD1
abundance: .
v_gene: TRBV10-3
CDR3nt: TGTGCCATCAGACCCGGGACAGGAGAAGGGTACGAGCAGTACTTC
CDR3aa: CAIRPGTGEGYEQYF

j_gene: TRBJ2-5
d_gene: .
abundance: few
v_gene: TRBV20-1
CDR3nt: TGCAGTGCTCCACCCACTGATATTCGGGGGACCCAGTACTTC
CDR3aa: CSAPPTDIRGTQYF

j_gene: TRBJ1-2
d_gene: .
abundance: .
v_gene: TRBV10-3
CDR3nt: TGTGCCATCAGTGAGTCTACAGGAGACGGGTATGGCTACACCTTC
CDR3aa: CAISESTGDGYGYTF

j_gene: TRBJ1-1
d_gene: TRBD1
abundance: .
v_gene: TRBV20-1
CDR3nt: TGCAGTGCTAGAGATCAGGGGGACACTGAAGCTTTCTTT
CDR3aa: CSARDQGDTEAFF

j_gene: TRBJ1-1
d_gene: .
abundance: .
v_gene: TRBV9
CDR3nt: TGTGCCAGTAGCGTAGGCCCCGGGGACGGGAACACTGAAGCTTTCTTT
CDR3aa: CASSVGPGDGNTEAFF

j_gene: TRBJ2-3
d_gene: TRBD1
abundance: .
v_gene: TRBV18
CDR3nt: TGTGCCAGCTCACCACCAGGGACAGGGGTTCGTGGGGATACGCAGTATTTT
CDR3aa: CASSPPGTGVRGDTQYF

j_gene: TRBJ2-1
d_gene: .
abundance: few
v_gene: TRBV5-1
CDR3nt: TGCGCCAGCAGCTTAGGGGAGCTCAATGAGCAGTTCTTC
CDR3aa: CASSLGELNEQFF

j_gene: TRBJ2-7
d_gene: .
abundance: few
v_gene: TRBV3-1
CDR3nt: TGTGCCAGCAGCCTATCCGGGACAATCTACGAGCAGTACTTC
CDR3aa: CASSLSGTIYEQYF

j_gene: TRBJ2-1
d_gene: TRBD2
abundance: .
v_gene: TRBV7-3
CDR3nt: TGTGCCAGCAGCTTTTTCGGGACTAGCGGAAACAATGAGCAGTTCTTC
CDR3aa: CASSFFGTSGNNEQFF